This is a list of T cell receptor beta chains from one sample in a study of glioma-infiltrating T cells. Using its own MiXCR run on the multiplex PCR reads, TCRdb lists one record per CDR3 protein. The repertoire holds under 150,000 distinct CDR3 sequences, with 24% as singletons. The sample taken for sequencing was glioma tissue, nonneoplastic brain tissue, or PBMCs (not recorded which). The source is a human donor with low-grade glioma or glioblastoma, undergoing nonglioma brain surgery, or in good health (not recorded which). Both conserved end residues are part of each CDR3. The D gene is left open where the match is weak. For some rows the clone size is stated as once, few or many, or as a class when expanded; others skip it.

d_gene	abundance	j_gene	v_gene	len	CDR3aa	CDR3nt
.	few	TRBJ1-5	TRBV5-4	13	CASSPDPTEPQHF	TGTGCCAGCAGCCCGGACCCTACGGAGCCCCAGCATTTT
.	.	TRBJ1-3	TRBV12-3/TRBV12-4	16	CASSPGTLVSGNTIYF	TGTGCCAGCAGTCCGGGGACCCTAGTCTCTGGAAACACCATATATTTT
.	many	TRBJ1-2	TRBV6-1	13	CASRDSTLYGYTF	TGTGCCAGCAGGGACAGCACCTTGTATGGCTACACCTTC
.	.	TRBJ1-5	TRBV19	12	CASRTRDQPQHF	TGTGCCAGTAGGACCAGAGATCAGCCCCAGCATTTT
.	.	TRBJ1-1	TRBV7-3	15	CASSLTGAQNTEAFF	TGTGCCAGCAGCTTAACAGGGGCCCAGAACACTGAAGCTTTCTTT
.	many	TRBJ2-3	TRBV6-1	12	CASSSAIDTQYF	TGTGCCAGCAGTTCGGCTATCGATACGCAGTATTTT
.	.	TRBJ1-2	TRBV9	14	CASTGRDANYGYTF	TGTGCCAGCACGGGCAGGGATGCAAACTATGGCTACACCTTC
TRBD2	.	TRBJ2-1	TRBV29-1	14	CSVAGGRGRNEQFF	TGCAGCGTTGCGGGAGGGCGGGGGAGAAATGAGCAGTTCTTC
.	once	TRBJ1-1	TRBV16	13	CASSQTRQLVSFF	TGTGCCAGCAGCCAAACTAGACAACTGGTATCTTTCTTT
.	many	TRBJ1-5	TRBV6-7	17	CASSYSSREERNQPQHF	TGTGCCAGCAGTTACTCGAGTCGAGAGGAAAGGAATCAGCCCCAGCATTTT
.	.	TRBJ1-6	TRBV20-1	14	CSARKGTTNSPLHF	TGCAGTGCTAGAAAGGGGACGACCAATTCACCCCTCCACTTT
TRBD2	few	TRBJ2-3	TRBV20-1	15	CSAIIAGTPRGTQYF	TGCAGTGCAATCATAGCGGGGACCCCGAGGGGTACGCAGTATTTT
.	many	TRBJ2-5	TRBV27	14	CASSHRRIQETQYF	TGTGCCAGCAGTCACCGGCGGATCCAAGAGACCCAGTACTTC
TRBD1	many	TRBJ1-5	TRBV28	17	CASSGRGTGFGNQPQHF	TGTGCCAGCAGTGGCAGGGGGACCGGTTTTGGCAATCAGCCCCAGCATTTT
.	few	TRBJ1-2	TRBV20-1	14	CSARTQGSSYGYTF	TGCAGTGCTAGAACCCAGGGGTCGAGCTATGGCTACACCTTC
TRBD2	few	TRBJ2-1	TRBV7-8	15	CASSSSSGANNEQFF	TGTGCCAGCAGCTCCTCTAGCGGGGCGAACAATGAGCAGTTCTTC
.	.	TRBJ1-5	TRBV19	16	CASSIGAGNSNQPQHF	TGTGCCAGTAGTATAGGAGCGGGAAATAGCAATCAGCCCCAGCATTTT
.	few	TRBJ2-5	TRBV7-2	13	CASSFGGIETQYF	TGTGCCAGCAGCTTTGGGGGGATCGAGACCCAGTACTTC
.	.	TRBJ1-1	TRBV7-9	13	CTSSLDGATEAFF	TGTACCAGCAGTCTGGACGGAGCCACTGAAGCTTTCTTT
TRBD1	.	TRBJ1-5	TRBV12-3/TRBV12-4	15	CASSFVTGQAQPQHF	TGTGCCAGCAGTTTTGTTACGGGACAGGCTCAGCCCCAGCATTTT
.	.	TRBJ1-4	TRBV2	13	CASSDNQNEKLFF	TGTGCCAGCAGTGACAACCAAAATGAAAAACTGTTTTTT
TRBD2	.	TRBJ2-3	TRBV6-1	14	CASSRGGGEDTQYF	TGTGCCAGCAGCCGGGGGGGAGGGGAAGATACGCAGTATTTT
TRBD1	many	TRBJ1-5	TRBV24-1	14	CATRGQGARQPQHF	TGTGCCACCAGGGGACAGGGGGCGAGACAGCCCCAGCATTTT
.	.	TRBJ1-2	TRBV28	15	CASREPGHPSYGYTF	TGTGCCAGCAGAGAACCGGGACACCCTTCCTATGGCTACACCTTC
.	many	TRBJ1-5	TRBV7-2	14	CASHPGEGNQPQHF	TGTGCCAGCCATCCGGGGGAGGGGAATCAGCCCCAGCATTTT
.	many	TRBJ1-1	TRBV6-2/TRBV6-3	17	CASSYSYRTRMNTEAFF	TGTGCCAGCAGTTACTCGTATCGGACTAGAATGAACACTGAAGCTTTCTTT
.	few	TRBJ1-2	TRBV5-1	14	CASSAGANRDDYTF	TGCGCCAGCAGCGCCGGGGCTAACAGAGATGACTACACCTTC
.	few	TRBJ2-2	TRBV6-6	16	CASSYSLIANTGELFF	TGTGCCAGCAGTTACTCGTTAATAGCCAACACCGGGGAGCTGTTTTTT
TRBD1	.	TRBJ1-1	TRBV29-1	13	CSVMDRRNTEAFF	TGCAGCGTCATGGACAGGAGGAACACTGAAGCTTTCTTT
.	.	TRBJ2-5	TRBV2	14	CASIASAYQETQYF	TGTGCCAGCATTGCTAGCGCGTATCAAGAGACCCAGTACTTC
.	.	TRBJ1-1	TRBV2	13	CASSARLNTEAFF	TGTGCCAGCAGTGCACGGTTGAACACTGAAGCTTTCTTT